In its sample, the clone carrying this TCR beta chain was seen once. These data come from a study of blood T cell repertoires in COVID-19. Trimming took 2 bases from V and 5 from J; bases not matched to a gene: 3. This CDR3 spans 14 amino acids. Germline V gene data show CDR1 as GTSNPN and CDR2 as SVGIG (reference sequence). Clones were sequenced by immunoSEQ multiplex PCR, and TCRdb holds only the in-frame ones, with some missing. The sample holds around 94,000 clones, 80% to 85% seen once. The chain combines TRBV30 with TRBJ1-5; TRBD1 aligns across 10 bases. The clonotype originates from a man between 60 and 70 years old with acute or convalescent COVID-19. Sequenced input: peripheral blood. This chain's CDR3 is CAWSPTGGHQPQHF. CDR3 DNA: TGTGCCTGGAGTCCGACAGGGGGCCATCAGCCCCAGCATTTT.